This TCR beta chain was recorded in a study of PD-1 blockade in classical Hodgkin lymphoma. Specified time point: cycle 4 day 1 (C4D1), after more than five weeks of nivolumab. Each of the patients experienced relapse following autologous stem cell transplantation, and their brentuximab vedotin exposure differed. Magnetic negative selection purified CD4+ T cells from thawed PBMCs. Data came from immunoSEQ multiplex PCR; TCRdb stores just in-frame clones and leaves some out. The sample has some 30,000 clones; about 80% are singletons. Germline V gene data show CDR1 as LNHDA and CDR2 as SQIVND (reference sequence). The V end lost 10 bases, the J end lost 0 bases, and 18 bases lay between the germline ends. The CDR3 has 15 amino acids.

The rearrangement links TRBV19 to TRBJ1-2; D might be TRBD1 (6 bases). The receptor was derived from a human donor with classical Hodgkin lymphoma. The sample consisted of CD4+ T cells from blood, taken before the fourth cycle of nivolumab. CDR3 loop: CATTQGIISNYGYTF. The CDR3 nucleotides are TGTGCCACAACGCAGGGGATAATTTCTAACTATGGCTACACCTTC.